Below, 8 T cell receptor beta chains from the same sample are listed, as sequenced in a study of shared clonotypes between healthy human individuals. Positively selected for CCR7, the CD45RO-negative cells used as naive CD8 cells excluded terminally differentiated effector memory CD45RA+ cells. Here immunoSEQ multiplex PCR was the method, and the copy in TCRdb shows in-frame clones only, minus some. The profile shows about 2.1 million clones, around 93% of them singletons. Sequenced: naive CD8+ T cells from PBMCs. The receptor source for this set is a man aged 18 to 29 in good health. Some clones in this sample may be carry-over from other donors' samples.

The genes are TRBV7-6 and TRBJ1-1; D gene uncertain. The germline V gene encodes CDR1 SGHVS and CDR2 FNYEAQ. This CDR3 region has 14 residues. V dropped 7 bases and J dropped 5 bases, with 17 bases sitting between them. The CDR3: CASTPGIGWTEAFF. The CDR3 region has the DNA TGTGCCAGCACTCCCGGCATAGGTTGGACTGAAGCTTTCTTT. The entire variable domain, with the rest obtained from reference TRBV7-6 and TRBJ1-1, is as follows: GAGVSQSPRYKVTKRGQDVALRCDPISGHVSLYWYRQALGQGPEFLTYFNYEAQQDKSGLPNDRFSAERPEGSISTLTIQRTEQRDSAMYRCASTPGIGWTEAFFGQGTRLTVV.

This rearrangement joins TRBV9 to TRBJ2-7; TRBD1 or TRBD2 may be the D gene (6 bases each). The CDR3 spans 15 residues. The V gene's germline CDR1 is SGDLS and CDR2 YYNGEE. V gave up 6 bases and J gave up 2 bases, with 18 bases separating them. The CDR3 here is CASTPEGELTYEQYF. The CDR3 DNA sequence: TGTGCCAGCACCCCGGAGGGGGAGTTAACCTACGAGCAGTACTTC.

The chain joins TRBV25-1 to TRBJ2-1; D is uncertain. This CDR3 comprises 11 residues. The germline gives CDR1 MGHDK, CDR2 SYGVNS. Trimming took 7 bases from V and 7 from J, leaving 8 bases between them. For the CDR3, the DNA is TGTGCCAGCATTATGGGGAATGAGCAGTTCTTC. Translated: CASIMGNEQFF.

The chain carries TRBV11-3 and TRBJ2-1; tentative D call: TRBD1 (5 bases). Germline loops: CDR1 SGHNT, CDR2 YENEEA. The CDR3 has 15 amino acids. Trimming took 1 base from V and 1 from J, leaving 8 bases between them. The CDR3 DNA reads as TGTGCCAGCAGCTTAGGGGCAGGGTCCTACAATGAGCAGTTCTTC. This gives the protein CASSLGAGSYNEQFF.

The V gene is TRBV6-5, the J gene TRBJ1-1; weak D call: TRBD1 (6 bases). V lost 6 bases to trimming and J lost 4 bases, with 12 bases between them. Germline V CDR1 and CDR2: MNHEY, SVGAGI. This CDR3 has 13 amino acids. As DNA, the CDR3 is TGTGCCAGCAGCCCCTGGACAGTCACTGAAGCTTTCTTT. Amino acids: CASSPWTVTEAFF.

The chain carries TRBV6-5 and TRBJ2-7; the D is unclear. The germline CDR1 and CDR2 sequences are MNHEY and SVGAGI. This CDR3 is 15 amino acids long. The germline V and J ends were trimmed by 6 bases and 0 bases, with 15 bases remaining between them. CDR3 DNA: TGTGCCAGCAGGATCAGCGACGAGAGCTCCTACGAGCAGTACTTC. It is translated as CASRISDESSYEQYF.

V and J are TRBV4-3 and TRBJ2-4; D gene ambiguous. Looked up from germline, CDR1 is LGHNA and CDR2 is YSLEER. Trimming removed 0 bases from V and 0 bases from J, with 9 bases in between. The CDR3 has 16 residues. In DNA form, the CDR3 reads TGCGCCAGCAGCCAAGATCGGAGTGTAGCCAAAAACATTCAGTACTTC. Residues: CASSQDRSVAKNIQYF.

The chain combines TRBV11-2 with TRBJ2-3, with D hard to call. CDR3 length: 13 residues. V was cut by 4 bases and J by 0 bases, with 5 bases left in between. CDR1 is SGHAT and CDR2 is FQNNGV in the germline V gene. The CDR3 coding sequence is TGTGCCAGCAGCTCGGTCAGCACAGATACGCAGTATTTT. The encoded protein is CASSSVSTDTQYF.